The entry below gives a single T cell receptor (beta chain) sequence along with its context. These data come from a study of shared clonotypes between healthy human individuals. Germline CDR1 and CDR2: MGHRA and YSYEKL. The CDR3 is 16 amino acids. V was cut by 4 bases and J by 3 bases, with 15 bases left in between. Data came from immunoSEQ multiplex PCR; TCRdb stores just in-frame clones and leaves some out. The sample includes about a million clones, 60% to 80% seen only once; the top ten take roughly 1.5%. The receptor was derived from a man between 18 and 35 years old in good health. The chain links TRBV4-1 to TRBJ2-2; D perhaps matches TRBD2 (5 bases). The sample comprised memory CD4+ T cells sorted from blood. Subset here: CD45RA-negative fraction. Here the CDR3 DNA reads TGCGCCAGCAGCCTAGCGACTCGACATTACACCGGGGAGCTGTTTTTT. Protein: CASSLATRHYTGELFF.